The next 8 T cell receptor beta chains were all read from a single sample in a study of blood T cell repertoires in COVID-19. The table came from immunoSEQ multiplex PCR; TCRdb's copy has only in-frame clones and leaves some out. The table lists fewer than 130,000 clones, 65% to 90% of them singletons. Sequenced input: peripheral blood. The receptor source for this set is a woman aged 55 to 70 with acute or convalescent COVID-19.

The chain employs TRBV4-1 and TRBJ2-5; TRBD2 is a possible D gene (7 bases). The V gene lost 1 base and the J gene lost 4 bases, with 13 bases spanning the gap. The CDR3 covers 15 residues. Germline V gene sequence: CDR1 MGHRA, CDR2 YSYEKL. The CDR3 spells CASSQAGAGVETQYF. The CDR3, as DNA: TGCGCCAGCAGCCAAGCGGGGGCGGGGGTAGAGACCCAGTACTTC.

The CDR3: CASSYGTGRGYTF. CDR3 sequence (DNA): TGTGCCAGCAGCTACGGGACAGGGAGAGGCTACACCTTC. The chain uses TRBV7-2 and TRBJ1-2, with 9 bases that match TRBD1. The germline CDR1 and CDR2 sequences are SGHTA and FQGNSA. Germline trimming cut 4 bases from V and 8 bases from J; bases unmatched to any gene: 5. The CDR3 extends over 13 amino acids.

V and J are TRBV28 and TRBJ2-4; 10 bases line up with TRBD1. The germline gives CDR1 MDHEN, CDR2 SYDVKM. Trimming removed 3 bases from V and 5 bases from J; junction bases left unmatched: 13. The CDR3 length is 18 residues. The CDR3 nucleotides read TGTGCCAGCAGTTTCCCAATGACCGGGACAGGGGATCAAAACATTCAGTACTTC. Translating it yields CASSFPMTGTGDQNIQYF.

The CDR3: CASSLAGQTSTDTQYF. Written as DNA, the CDR3 is TGTGCCAGCAGCTTGGCGGGACAAACTAGCACAGATACGCAGTATTTT. V gene TRBV5-4 combines with J gene TRBJ2-3; D perhaps matches TRBD1 (6 bases). The CDR3 is made up of 16 amino acids. The V gene's germline CDR1 is SGHNT and CDR2 YYREEE (reference sequence). V lost 0 bases and J lost 0, with 11 bases in between.

The chain has TRBV5-4 and TRBJ1-6; 9 positions match TRBD1. The germline V gene encodes CDR1 SGHNT and CDR2 YYREEE (reference sequence). This CDR3 comprises 15 residues. Trimming at V came to 4 bases and at J to 8 bases, leaving 7 bases not matched to a gene. CDR3 in amino acids: CASSRNRGRDSPLHF. Written as DNA, the CDR3 is TGTGCCAGCAGCCGGAACAGGGGGCGTGATTCACCCCTCCACTTT. The full variable domain, its missing parts supplied by reference TRBV5-4 and TRBJ1-6, is ETGVTQSPTHLIKTRGQQVTLRCSSQSGHNTVSWYQQALGQGPQFIFQYYREEENGRGNFPPRFSGLQFPNYSSELNVNALELDDSALYLCASSRNRGRDSPLHFGNGTRLTVT.

V gene TRBV4-1 combines with J gene TRBJ2-3; 9 nucleotides match TRBD2. With V trimmed by 1 base and J by 10 bases, 12 bases remained unmatched. This CDR3 is 16 amino acids long. Germline V gene lookup returns CDR1 MGHRA and CDR2 YSYEKL. The CDR3 DNA is TGCGCCAGCAGCCAAGCGGTAGGTAGCGGGGGAGGTCCGCAGTATTTT. Translating gives CASSQAVGSGGGPQYF.

This clone occurred a few times. The J gene is TRBJ2-7, the V gene TRBV7-2; the match to TRBD2 covers 10 bases. V shed 1 base, J shed 4 bases, and the junction held 4 bases outside the gene matches. This CDR3 contains 15 residues. Germline CDR1 and CDR2: SGHTA and FQGNSA. The CDR3 coding sequence is TGTGCCAGCAGCTTAGTCCCTAGCGGGGGATACGAGCAGTACTTC. Translation gives CASSLVPSGGYEQYF.

This chain links TRBV4-3 with TRBJ1-6; TRBD1 is a possible D gene (6 bases). V gave up 0 bases and J gave up 7 bases, with 10 bases separating them. Per germline, CDR1 LGHNA and CDR2 YSLEER. The CDR3 has 15 amino acids. The CDR3: CASSQEGASNSPLHF. The CDR3 region has the DNA TGCGCCAGCAGCCAAGAGGGGGCCTCGAATTCACCCCTCCACTTT.